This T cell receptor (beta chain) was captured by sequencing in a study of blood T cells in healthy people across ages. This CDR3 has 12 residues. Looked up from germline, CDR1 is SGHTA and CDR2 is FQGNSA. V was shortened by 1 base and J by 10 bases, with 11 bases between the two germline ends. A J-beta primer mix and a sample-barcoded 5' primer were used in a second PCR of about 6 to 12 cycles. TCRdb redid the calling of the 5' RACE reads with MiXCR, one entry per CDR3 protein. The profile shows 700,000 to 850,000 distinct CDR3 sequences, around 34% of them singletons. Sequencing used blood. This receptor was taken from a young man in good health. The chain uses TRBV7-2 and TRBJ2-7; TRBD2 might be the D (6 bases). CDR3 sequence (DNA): TGTGCCAGCAGCTTAGGACTAGGTGCCCAGTACTTC. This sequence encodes CASSLGLGAQYF.